These T cell receptor beta chains were read from a single sample in a study of blood T cell repertoires in COVID-19. Some clones are missing from TCRdb's copy, which holds only in-frame ones; the method was immunoSEQ multiplex PCR. The sample holds under 250,000 clones; approximately 87% are singletons and the top ten take approximately 2.6%. The sequenced material came from peripheral blood. The receptors derive from a woman aged 65 to 85 with active or convalescent COVID-19. The CDR3 runs from the conserved cysteine through the conserved F or W. Each record gives: clone size, J gene, D gene, V gene, CDR3 DNA, CDR3 protein. A D gene is named only where the DNA matches it firmly. Where a row states a size, it is once, few, many or the class of an expanded clone; other rows omit it.

>-|TRBJ1-5|-|TRBV6-5
TGTGCCAGCAGTACTAAAAACCCTGGTCAGCCCCAGCATTTT
CASSTKNPGQPQHF
>-|TRBJ1-2|TRBD1|TRBV4-2
TGTGCCAGCAGCCATGATCCGGGACAGGGGGCAGGGGGCTACACCTTC
CASSHDPGQGAGGYTF
>-|TRBJ2-1|TRBD2|TRBV2
TGTGCCAGCAATTCTGCGGGAGGGCCAGGTGAGCAGTTCTTC
CASNSAGGPGEQFF
>-|TRBJ2-1|-|TRBV3-1/TRBV3-2
TGTGCCAGCAGCCAAGAGACAGGCTATCCCTACAATGAGCAGTTCTTC
CASSQETGYPYNEQFF
>few|TRBJ1-5|TRBD1|TRBV7-9
TGTGCCAGCAGCCCCGAGGGACAGAGCAATCAGCCCCAGCATTTT
CASSPEGQSNQPQHF
>-|TRBJ1-4|TRBD1|TRBV6-1
TGTGCCAGCAGTGCAAGACAGGGAACAACTAATGAAAAACTGTTTTTT
CASSARQGTTNEKLFF
>-|TRBJ2-7|TRBD1|TRBV7-9
TGTGCCAGCAGCCTCCCCGGGACAGGGCTGAACGAGCAGTACTTC
CASSLPGTGLNEQYF
>-|TRBJ1-2|TRBD1|TRBV28
TGTGCCAGCAGTTTATTTACCGGGACAGGGGCGATATATGGCTACACCTTC
CASSLFTGTGAIYGYTF
>once|TRBJ1-1|TRBD1|TRBV19
TGTGCCAGTAGTGGGCAGGGGGCTGGCACTGAAGCTTTCTTT
CASSGQGAGTEAFF
>-|TRBJ1-4|-|TRBV15
TGTGCCACCAGCAAGAATTCTGGTCTTCCTAATGAGAAACTGTTTTTT
CATSKNSGLPNEKLFF
>-|TRBJ1-2|-|TRBV30
TGTGCCTGGAGTGGTGGGGGGGCCAGACCGGGGTATGGCTACACCTTC
CAWSGGGARPGYGYTF
>-|TRBJ2-3|TRBD1|TRBV29-1
TGCAGCGTTGGGGGACAGGGTAATTGGGCAGATACGCAGTATTTT
CSVGGQGNWADTQYF
>-|TRBJ2-2|TRBD1|TRBV11-2
TGTGCCAGCAGCTTAGGGATTAGGACAGGACCGAACACCGGGGAGCTGTTTTTT
CASSLGIRTGPNTGELFF
>-|TRBJ2-7|TRBD1|TRBV11-2
TGTGCCAGCAGCACCCAACCGGGACAGGGGTCGATCGAGCAGTACTTC
CASSTQPGQGSIEQYF
>-|TRBJ2-7|-|TRBV10-1
TGCGCCAGGGCTGGAGACAGGCACTACGAGCAGTACTTC
CARAGDRHYEQYF
>-|TRBJ1-3|-|TRBV5-1
TGCGCCAGCAGCTTGGCGGGGGTCTTCTCTGGAAACACCATATATTTT
CASSLAGVFSGNTIYF
>many|TRBJ1-5|-|TRBV2
TGTGCCAGCAGTCGGGAACGGGGAAGCAATCAGCCCCAGCATTTT
CASSRERGSNQPQHF
>few|TRBJ2-7|TRBD1|TRBV19
TGTGCCAGTAGTATAGGGCAGGGGGATGGCGAGCAGTACTTC
CASSIGQGDGEQYF
>-|TRBJ2-3|TRBD1|TRBV19
TGTGCCAGTAGCCAGACAGGGTTGAAAGATACGCAGTATTTT
CASSQTGLKDTQYF
>-|TRBJ1-2|TRBD1|TRBV3-1/TRBV3-2
TGTGCCAGCAGCCAGGACTACCTGGGACAGGGGGCGGATGGCTACACCTTC
CASSQDYLGQGADGYTF
>once|TRBJ2-5|-|TRBV28
TGTGCCAGTAGAGGGGGAGAGACCCAGTACTTC
CASRGGETQYF
>few|TRBJ1-5|-|TRBV19
TGTGCCAGTAGTTTCCGGGAGGGTCAGCCCCAGCATTTT
CASSFREGQPQHF
>-|TRBJ2-1|TRBD2|TRBV27
TGTGCCAGCAGTTTATTTTTCCGACTAGCGGACAATGAGCAGTTCTTC
CASSLFFRLADNEQFF
>once|TRBJ1-2|-|TRBV9
TGTGCCAGCAGCGTAAAGGGACAAATCTCCTTC
CASSVKGQISF
>-|TRBJ2-3|-|TRBV11-2
TGTGCCAGCAGCTCCTTCCTGGCAACGACAGATACGCAGTATTTT
CASSSFLATTDTQYF
>-|TRBJ1-5|-|TRBV19
TGTGCCAGTAGTACCCCGGTTGGGGGCGCAGGAAATCAGCCCCAGCATTTT
CASSTPVGGAGNQPQHF
>few|TRBJ2-7|TRBD2|TRBV19
TGTGCGAGTCGGTCTAGCGGGAGAAGTGGGTACGAGCAGTACTTC
CASRSSGRSGYEQYF
>-|TRBJ1-1|-|TRBV6-5
TGTGCCAGCAGCCGCTCACAGGGGAACACTGAAGCTTTCTTT
CASSRSQGNTEAFF
>-|TRBJ1-4|-|TRBV6-1
TGTGCCAGCAGTGAAGCTGCAGGGTGGGGTGAAAAACTGTTTTTT
CASSEAAGWGEKLFF